The clone carrying this T cell receptor beta chain has a single count. The data were taken from a study of blood T cell repertoires in COVID-19. Looking at the study overall: PBMCs, B-cell-depleted T cells, or T cells provided the cDNA or gDNA that made up the material.

Per the original data handling: The authors estimated nucleated cell counts from reference gene primer amplification. Sequencing used immunoSEQ multiplex PCR; TCRdb keeps in-frame clones, though not all of them. V, J and clone size were drawn from that table, and D and trimming were deduced from the DNA. In the table there are around 400,000 clones, roughly four fifths of which are singletons. The study recruited people aged 18 to 89 years across approximately 25 US areas. Clinical histories supplied by participants themselves formed the basis of cohort assignment. The sequenced sample was PBMCs or T cells enriched from blood (not recorded which). This TCR was sampled from a woman aged 45-65 years who had recovered from COVID-19.

DNA for the CDR3: TGCGCCAGCAGCCTCTGGACAGGGGGGAACACCGGGGAGCTGTTTTTT. Its translation: CASSLWTGGNTGELFF. The chain uses TRBV4-1 and TRBJ2-2; the match to TRBD1 covers 10 bases. The germline V gene encodes CDR1 MGHRA and CDR2 YSYEKL. This CDR3 contains 16 residues. V trimming: 4 bases; J trimming: 1 base; junction bases outside the gene matches: 3.